The TCR beta chain described here comes from a study of cytomegalovirus exposure and HLA in healthy donors. PCR primers comprised 60 Vbeta and 13 Jbeta primers. TCRdb's copy holds only in-frame clones and misses some; the assay was immunoSEQ multiplex PCR. The table records 81,000 or so clones, around four fifths of them present only once. The CDR3 has 13 residues. Trimming pared 4 bases from V and 4 bases from J, leaving 11 bases between. Germline loops: CDR1 MNHEY, CDR2 SMNVEV (reference sequence). The clonotype originates from a man aged 45-65 years in good health and CMV-seropositive. The chain is built from TRBV27 and TRBJ2-7; D unresolved. Sequencing was performed on PBMCs. CDR3 in amino acids: CASSWASKYEQYF. Here the CDR3 DNA reads TGTGCCAGCAGTTGGGCCAGTAAGTACGAGCAGTACTTC.